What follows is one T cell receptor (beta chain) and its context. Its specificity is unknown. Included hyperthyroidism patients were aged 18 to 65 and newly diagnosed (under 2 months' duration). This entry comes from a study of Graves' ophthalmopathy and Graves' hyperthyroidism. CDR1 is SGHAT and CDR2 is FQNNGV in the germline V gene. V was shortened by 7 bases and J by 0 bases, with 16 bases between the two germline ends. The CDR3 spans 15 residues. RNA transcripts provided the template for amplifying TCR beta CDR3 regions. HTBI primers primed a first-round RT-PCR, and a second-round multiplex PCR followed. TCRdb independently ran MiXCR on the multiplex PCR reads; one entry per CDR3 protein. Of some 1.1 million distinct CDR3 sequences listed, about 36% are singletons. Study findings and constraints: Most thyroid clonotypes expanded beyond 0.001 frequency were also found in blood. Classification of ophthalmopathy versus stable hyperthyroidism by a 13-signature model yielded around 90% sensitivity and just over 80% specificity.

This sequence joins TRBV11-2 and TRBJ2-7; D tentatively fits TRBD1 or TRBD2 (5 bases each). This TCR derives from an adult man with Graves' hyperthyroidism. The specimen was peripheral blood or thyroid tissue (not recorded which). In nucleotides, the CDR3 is TGTGCCAGCACCCAAGAATGGGGGAACTCCTACGAGCAGTACTTC. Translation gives CASTQEWGNSYEQYF.